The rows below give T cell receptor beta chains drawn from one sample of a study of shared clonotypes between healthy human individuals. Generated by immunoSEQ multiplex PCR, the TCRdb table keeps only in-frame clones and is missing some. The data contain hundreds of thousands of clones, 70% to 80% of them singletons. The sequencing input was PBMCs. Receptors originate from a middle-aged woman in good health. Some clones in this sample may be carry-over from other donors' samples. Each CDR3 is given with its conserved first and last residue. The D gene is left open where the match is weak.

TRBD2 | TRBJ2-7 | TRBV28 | CASSDAGRDYEQYF
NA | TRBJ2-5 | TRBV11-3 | CASSLARGSETQYF
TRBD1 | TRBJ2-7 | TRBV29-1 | CSVVTDRGFYEQYF
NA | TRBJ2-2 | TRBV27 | CASGEWGSTGELFF
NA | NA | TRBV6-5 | CASILQQRGYEQYF
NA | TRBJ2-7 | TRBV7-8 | CASSSLVGGAYEQYF
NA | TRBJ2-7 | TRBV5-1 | CASSLGGPMTYEQYF
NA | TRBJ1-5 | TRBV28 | CASSLVGQGPQHF
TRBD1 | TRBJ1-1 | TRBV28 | CASSWGAGTGVYGNTEAFF
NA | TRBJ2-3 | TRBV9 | CASQGPRGDTQYF
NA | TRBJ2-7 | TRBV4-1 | CASSQGEMASYEQYF
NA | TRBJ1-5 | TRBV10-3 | CATRGAGSQPQHF
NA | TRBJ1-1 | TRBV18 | CASSPSGVPFLNTEAFF
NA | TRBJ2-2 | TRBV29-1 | CSGERGPGELFF
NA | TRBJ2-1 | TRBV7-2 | CASSLGQSSNEQFF
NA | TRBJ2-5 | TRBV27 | CASSSSGREMGETQYF
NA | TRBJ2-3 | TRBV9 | CASSVGGGVGGDTQYF
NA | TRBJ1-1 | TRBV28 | CASSPNRVVNTEAFF
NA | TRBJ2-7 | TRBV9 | CASSVAVWGNSYEQYF
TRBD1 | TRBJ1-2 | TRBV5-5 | CASSPDRGNYGYTF
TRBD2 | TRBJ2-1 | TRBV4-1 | CASSQGTSGWESSYNEQFF
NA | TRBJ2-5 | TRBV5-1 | CASSPNSGLGETQYF
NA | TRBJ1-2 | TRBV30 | CAWSVVGVYTF
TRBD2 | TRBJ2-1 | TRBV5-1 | CASSQGLAGGRSYNEQFF
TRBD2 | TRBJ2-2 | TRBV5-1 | CASSPGGGTNTGELFF
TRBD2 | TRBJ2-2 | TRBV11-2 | CASLTFYGTSSGELFF
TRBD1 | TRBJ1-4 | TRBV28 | CASSPPQGANEKLFF
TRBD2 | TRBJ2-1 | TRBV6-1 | CASSETSGSFFSYNEQFF
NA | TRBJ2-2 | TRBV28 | CASVQGGNTGELFF
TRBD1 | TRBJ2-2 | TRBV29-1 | CSVAGTGSTGELFF
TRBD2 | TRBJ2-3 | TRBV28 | CASSLLAGNTDTQYF
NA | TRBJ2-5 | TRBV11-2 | CASSLELSGEETQYF
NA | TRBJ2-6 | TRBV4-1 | CASSQVVGSGANVLTF
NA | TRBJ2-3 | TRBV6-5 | CASRGDADTQYF
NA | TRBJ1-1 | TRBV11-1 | CASSLGAGALNTEAFF